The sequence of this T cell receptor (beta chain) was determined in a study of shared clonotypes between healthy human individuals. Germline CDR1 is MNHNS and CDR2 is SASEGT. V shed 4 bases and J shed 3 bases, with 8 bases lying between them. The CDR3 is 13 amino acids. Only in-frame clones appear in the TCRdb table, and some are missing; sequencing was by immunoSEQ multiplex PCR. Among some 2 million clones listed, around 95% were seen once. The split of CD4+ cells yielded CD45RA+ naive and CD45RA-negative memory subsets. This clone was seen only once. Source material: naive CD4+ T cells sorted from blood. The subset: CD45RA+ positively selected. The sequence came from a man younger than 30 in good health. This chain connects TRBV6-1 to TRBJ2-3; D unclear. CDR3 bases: TGTGCCAGCAGTGTCGACGGTACAGATACGCAGTATTTT. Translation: CASSVDGTDTQYF.